Listed here are 22 T cell receptor beta chains from one sample, sequenced in a study of T cells in Graves' hyperthyroidism and ophthalmopathy. Researchers amplified the TCR beta CDR3 regions from RNA transcripts. The TCR CDR3 first-round RT-PCR relied on the HTBI primer set. MiXCR, applied by TCRdb to the multiplex PCR reads, yields one record per CDR3 protein. The table lists roughly 580,000 distinct CDR3 sequences, around 46% of them singletons. What was sequenced was peripheral blood or thyroid tissue (not recorded which). These receptors were taken from a woman younger than 30 with Graves' hyperthyroidism.

Remarks on this clonotype: Mismatch with germline at one junction end may stem from a read error. The chain uses TRBV7-2 and TRBJ2-3, with D perhaps matching TRBD1 (5 bases). The CDR3 covers 13 residues. Per the germline V gene, CDR1 is SGHTA and CDR2 is FQGNSA. The CDR3 loop is CASSQDIGDRQYF. The CDR3 DNA reads as TGTGCCAGCAGCCAAGATATAGGGGATAGGCAGTACTTT. The full variable domain, its missing parts supplied by reference TRBV7-2 and TRBJ2-3, is GAGVSQSPSNKVTEKGKDVELRCDPISGHTALYWYRQSLGQGLEFLIYFQGNSAPDKSGLPSDRFSAERTGGSVSTLTIQRTQQEDSAVYLCASSQDIGDRQYFGPGTRLTVL.

This clonotype was recorded a few times. The chain is built from TRBV15 and TRBJ1-2; D may be TRBD1 (5 bases). V lost 1 base and J lost 10, with 13 bases in between. The CDR3 has 13 residues. Germline assignment: CDR1 LNHNV and CDR2 YYDKDF (reference sequence). The CDR3 region is CATSRARQPSYTF. The CDR3 bases are TGTGCCACCAGCAGAGCCCGACAGCCCTCCTACACCTTC.

As for this clonotype: Compared with germline, one end of the junction differs, possibly owing to a read error. The chain joins TRBV20-1 to TRBJ1-4; 7 bases line up with TRBD1. The germline gives CDR1 DFQATT, CDR2 SNEGSKA (reference sequence). This CDR3 has 12 residues. DNA for the CDR3: TGCAGTGTTTATAGGGGGCGGGAACGGCCGGATTTT. Its translation is CSVYRGRERPDF.

This clonotype turned up a few times. This chain uses TRBV2 with TRBJ1-1; D is perhaps TRBD1 (6 bases). This CDR3 contains 14 residues. V dropped 6 bases and J dropped 4 bases, with 15 bases sitting between them. Per germline, CDR1 SNHLY and CDR2 FYNNEI. The CDR3 spells CASRRTAEGTEAFF. In DNA form, the CDR3 reads TGTGCCAGCAGACGGACAGCCGAGGGCACTGAAGCTTTCTTT.

This chain uses TRBV7-8 with TRBJ1-1; TRBD1 matches at 7 bases. The CDR3 extends over 18 amino acids. Germline V gives CDR1 SGHVS, CDR2 FQNEAQ. V was clipped by 6 bases and J by 3 bases; unmatched bases: 19. The CDR3 DNA sequence: TGTGCCAGCAGTTACTCGATCGAGGGGGCAAACGGGGACACTGAAGCTTTCTTT. Residues: CASSYSIEGANGDTEAFF.

This clonotype has more than one count but fewer than ten. The chain links TRBV2 to TRBJ1-2; D not certain. The CDR3 extends over 14 amino acids. The ends were cut back, 7 bases at V and 5 bases at J, with 17 bases in the middle. Germline assignment: CDR1 SNHLY and CDR2 FYNNEI. CDR3 nucleotides: TGTGCCAGCACTAGAGGGCGGCAGGATTATGGCTACACCTTC. Residues: CASTRGRQDYGYTF.

This clonotype was counted between two and nine times. J is TRBJ2-2 and V is TRBV7-9, with D perhaps matching TRBD2 (5 bases). The CDR3 is 15 amino acids. V was pared by 8 bases and J by 4 bases, with 17 bases between. The V gene's germline CDR1 is SEHNR and CDR2 FQNEAQ (reference sequence). CDR3 region: CASPEGGLITGELFF. The CDR3 nucleotides are TGTGCCAGCCCAGAGGGCGGGTTGATCACCGGGGAGCTGTTTTTT.

This rearrangement joins TRBV15 to TRBJ2-6; the match to TRBD1 covers 8 bases. This CDR3 region has 16 residues. Germline CDR1 reads LNHNV; CDR2 reads YYDKDF (reference sequence). The trim removed 5 bases at V and 0 bases at J, leaving 3 bases unmatched. CDR3 coding DNA: TGTGCCACCAGCGGACAGGGAAACTCTGGGGCCAACGTCCTGACTTTC. Translated: CATSGQGNSGANVLTF.

The table lists this clonotype with many counts. The chain is built from TRBV2 and TRBJ2-5; D gene uncertain. Germline CDR1 reads SNHLY; CDR2 reads FYNNEI. This CDR3 region has 13 residues. V lost 5 bases and J 5 bases, leaving 12 bases between the germline ends. CDR3 sequence reads: CASSKRVGETQYF. CDR3 nucleotides: TGTGCCAGCAGTAAAAGGGTTGGGGAGACCCAGTACTTC. The complete variable domain, with remaining parts taken from reference TRBV2 and TRBJ2-5, reads EPEVTQTPSHQVTQMGQEVILRCVPISNHLYFYWYRQILGQKVEFLVSFYNNEISEKSEIFDDQFSVERPDGSNFTLKIRSTKLEDSAMYFCASSKRVGETQYFGPGTRLLVL.

V gene TRBV2 combines with J gene TRBJ2-7, with TRBD2 matching 9 bases. CDR3 length: 13 residues. In germline, CDR1 is SNHLY, CDR2 FYNNEI. The junction had 6 bases not matched to a gene; V was cut back by 6 bases and J by 6 bases. The CDR3 spells CASSVSGSGEQYF. Here the CDR3 DNA reads TGTGCCAGCAGCGTTAGCGGGAGTGGCGAGCAGTACTTC. Full variable domain (missing parts from reference TRBV2 and TRBJ2-7): EPEVTQTPSHQVTQMGQEVILRCVPISNHLYFYWYRQILGQKVEFLVSFYNNEISEKSEIFDDQFSVERPDGSNFTLKIRSTKLEDSAMYFCASSVSGSGEQYFGPGTRLTVT.

The table lists this clonotype with a few counts. The chain combines TRBV12-3 or TRBV12-4 with TRBJ1-4, with a weak D call TRBD1 (5 bases). This CDR3 comprises 13 residues. Trimming took 7 bases from V and 10 from J, leaving 16 bases between them. The CDR3 coding sequence is TGTGCCAGCACGGGTTTGGGGGGTGGAAAACTGTTTTTT. Translation: CASTGLGGGKLFF.

This clonotype showed up just a few times. The V gene is TRBV13, the J gene TRBJ1-1, with D possibly TRBD1 on 6 matching bases. CDR1 is PRHDT, CDR2 FYEKMQ, per germline (reference sequence). Between the trimmed V and J ends, which lost 3 bases and 5 bases, there was a span of 13 bases. This CDR3 region has 14 residues. The CDR3, as DNA: TGTGCCAGCAGCTTCGGACAGTTTACTACTGAAGCTTTCTTT. Translating gives CASSFGQFTTEAFF.

The rearrangement joins TRBV7-9 to TRBJ2-2, with D possibly matching TRBD2 (7 bases). V was shortened by 3 bases and J by 5 bases, with 16 bases between the two germline ends. CDR1 and CDR2 from the germline V gene are SEHNR and FQNEAQ (reference sequence). The CDR3 loop spans 16 amino acids. In DNA form, the CDR3 reads TGTGCCAGCAGCTTGATGGGGGGGCAACAGACCGGGGAGCTGTTTTTT. Translated: CASSLMGGQQTGELFF.

The rearrangement joins TRBV29-1 to TRBJ2-7, with D possibly called TRBD1 or TRBD2 (5 bases each). V was cut by 0 bases and J by 5 bases, with 17 bases left in between. The CDR3 has 15 amino acids. Per the germline V gene, CDR1 is SQVTM and CDR2 is ANQGSEA. The CDR3, as DNA: TGCAGCGTTGAAGATCCCAACGCGAGGGGAGACGAGCAGTACTTC. Protein product: CSVEDPNARGDEQYF.

This chain uses TRBV7-6 with TRBJ2-7, with D possibly being TRBD1 or TRBD2 (5 bases each). V shed 5 bases and J shed 0 bases, with 17 bases lying between them. This CDR3 contains 16 residues. In germline, CDR1 is SGHVS, CDR2 FNYEAQ. CDR3 amino acids: CASSHEPGTYSYEQYF. The CDR3, as DNA: TGTGCCAGCAGCCATGAGCCGGGGACGTACTCCTACGAGCAGTACTTC.

Remarks on this clonotype: A much larger clonotype is one base distant, so this may be a read error. The chain links TRBV2 to TRBJ1-5; a weak D match, TRBD1 (6 bases). The germline V gene encodes CDR1 SNHLY and CDR2 FYNNEI. The CDR3 consists of 15 residues. The CDR3 reads CAGSQGGGRNQPQHF. Written as DNA, the CDR3 is TGTGCCGGCAGCCAAGGTGGGGGCCGCAATCAGCCCCAGCATTTT.

The chain employs TRBV12-3 or TRBV12-4 and TRBJ1-1; D might be TRBD1 (6 bases). The CDR3 is made up of 15 amino acids. The V end was cut by 4 bases, the J end by 1 base, with 13 bases between. The CDR3 reads CASSYRVEGNTEAFF. The CDR3 nucleotides are TGTGCCAGCAGTTACAGGGTGGAGGGGAACACTGAAGCTTTCTTT.

V and J are TRBV10-3 and TRBJ1-2; D gene ambiguous. V was clipped by 0 bases and J by 9 bases, with 5 bases between them. Germline V gene lookup returns CDR1 ENHRY and CDR2 SYGVKD. The CDR3 sequence is 11 residues long. Written as DNA, the CDR3 is TGTGCCATCAGTGAGTCGAAAAGCTACACCTTC. It yields the protein CAISESKSYTF.

V gene TRBV4-2 combines with J gene TRBJ2-5; TRBD2 agrees at 11 bases. Germline V lookup: CDR1 LGHNA, CDR2 YNFKEQ. J gave up 4 bases and V 1 base, and 8 bases lay outside the gene matches. The CDR3 covers 17 residues. The CDR3 loop reads CASSQGMTSGKGETQYF. The CDR3 nucleotides are TGTGCCAGCAGCCAAGGAATGACTAGCGGGAAAGGAGAGACCCAGTACTTC.

In this sample, this clonotype turned up many times. The V gene is TRBV7-9, the J gene TRBJ2-5; D call uncertain. V lost 0 bases, J lost 5 bases, and 4 bases lay in between. In germline, CDR1 is SEHNR, CDR2 FQNEAQ (reference sequence). The CDR3 contains 12 residues. The CDR3 loop reads CASSLAPETQYF. The DNA of the CDR3 is TGTGCCAGCAGCTTAGCCCCCGAGACCCAGTACTTC.

The V call is TRBV6-5, the J call TRBJ1-5, with D possibly being TRBD1 (5 bases). This CDR3 has 13 amino acids. The germline CDR1 and CDR2 sequences are MNHEY and SVGAGI. The V end lost 2 bases, the J end lost 6 bases, and 8 bases lay between the germline ends. Here the CDR3 reads CASSYMGTQPQHF. The CDR3 region has the DNA TGTGCCAGCAGTTACATGGGGACTCAGCCCCAGCATTTT.

The gene calls are TRBV5-6 and TRBJ1-1; D call uncertain. Trimming left V 2 bases short and J 4 bases short, with 9 bases between. CDR3 length equals 13 residues. Germline-derived CDR1 and CDR2 are SGHDT and YYEEEE. The CDR3 here is CASSLGKVTEAFF. CDR3 coding DNA: TGTGCCAGCAGCTTAGGAAAGGTCACTGAAGCTTTCTTT.